These T cell receptor beta chains were read from a single sample in a study of T cells in Graves' hyperthyroidism and ophthalmopathy. Using its own MiXCR run on the multiplex PCR reads, TCRdb lists one record per CDR3 protein. Found here are hundreds of thousands of distinct CDR3 sequences, 24% of them singletons; the top ten hold about 11%. The source material was blood. All receptors come from a woman aged 25 to 39 with Graves' ophthalmopathy. CDR3s include the opening cysteine and the closing phenylalanine or tryptophan. A D gene is named only where the DNA matches it firmly. Clone size, where shown, is once, few, many, or a class for clones that have expanded.

>TRBD1|NA|TRBV29-1|TRBJ2-3
TGCAGCGTTGAATCCGGGACAGGGGGCCTTTCAGATACGCAGTATTTT
CSVESGTGGLSDTQYF
>TRBD1|NA|TRBV29-1|TRBJ1-2
TGCAGCGTTGGCGGACAGGGGGGATATGGCTACACCTTC
CSVGGQGGYGYTF
>NA|many|TRBV28|TRBJ2-5
TGTGCCAGCAGTCCGCCGTTGGGGGCCCCCCAAGAGACCCAGTACTTC
CASSPPLGAPQETQYF
>TRBD1|few|TRBV6-2/TRBV6-3|TRBJ2-4
TGTGCCAGCAGTTACCCGAGACAGGGGGCCGGGGCCAAAAACATTCAGTACTTC
CASSYPRQGAGAKNIQYF
>TRBD2|NA|TRBV7-2|TRBJ2-7
TGTGCCAGCAGCTTAGGGACTAGCGGGAACGAGCAGTACTTC
CASSLGTSGNEQYF
>TRBD2|many|TRBV7-3|TRBJ2-7
TGTGCCAGCAGCTTAACTAGCGGGGGCTCCTACGAGCAGTACTTC
CASSLTSGGSYEQYF
>NA|few|TRBV6-2/TRBV6-3|TRBJ2-5
TGTGCCAGCAGTAGGTCTGGCGGGGCCACCGGGGGGACCCAGTACTTC
CASSRSGGATGGTQYF
>NA|many|TRBV6-5|TRBJ2-2
TGTGCCAGCAGTTTAGTGAGGGACCCCGGGGAGCTGTTTTTT
CASSLVRDPGELFF
>NA|few|TRBV30|TRBJ2-7
TGTGCCTGGAGCCTCCTCGCTAGTAGCTACGAGCAGTACTTC
CAWSLLASSYEQYF
>TRBD2|few|TRBV20-1|TRBJ2-5
TGCAGTGCTAGTTCCTCAGCGGGGGGCCAAGAGACCCAGTACTTC
CSASSSAGGQETQYF
>NA|many|TRBV12-3/TRBV12-4|TRBJ1-2
TGTGCCAGCACCCCACCCGATCACTATGGCTACACCTTC
CASTPPDHYGYTF
>NA|many|TRBV11-1|TRBJ1-1
TGTGCCAGCAGCCTGCAGGAACAGAACACTGAAGCTTTCTTT
CASSLQEQNTEAFF
>NA|many|TRBV20-1|TRBJ1-1
TGCAGTGCGCGCGCCGGGACGAACACTGAAGCTTTCTTT
CSARAGTNTEAFF
>NA|many|TRBV29-1|TRBJ1-1
TGCAGCGCGGACGGGGGCACTGAAGCTTTCTTT
CSADGGTEAFF
>NA|NA|TRBV27|TRBJ2-7
TGTGCCAGCAGTCGGACTGGAAAATACGAGCAGTACTTC
CASSRTGKYEQYF
>NA|NA|TRBV27|TRBJ1-1
TGTGCCAGCAGCCAGGGAGGGTTATTCACTGAAGCTTTCTTT
CASSQGGLFTEAFF
>NA|NA|TRBV12-3/TRBV12-4|TRBJ1-1
TGTGCCAGCAGGGCCGGGACACAGAACACTGAAGCTTTCTTT
CASRAGTQNTEAFF
>NA|medium-sized|TRBV12-3/TRBV12-4|TRBJ1-5
TGTGCCAGCAGTCAAGGAGTAAATCAGCCCCAGCATTTT
CASSQGVNQPQHF
>NA|many|TRBV12-3/TRBV12-4|TRBJ1-1
TGTGCCAGCAGTTTCGACATGAACACTGAAGCTTTCTTT
CASSFDMNTEAFF
>NA|few|TRBV2|TRBJ1-1
TGTGCCAGCAGTGAAGGGAGGGCGGTTCGAACTGAAGCTTTCTTT
CASSEGRAVRTEAFF
>NA|few|TRBV4-1|TRBJ2-2
TGCGCCAGCAGCGATGCCGGGGAGCTGTTTTTT
CASSDAGELFF
>TRBD1|many|TRBV6-5|TRBJ1-2
TGTGCCAGCAGTTCTCGGGGGACAGGGTCCCTCTATGGCTACACCTTC
CASSSRGTGSLYGYTF
>TRBD1|NA|TRBV5-1|TRBJ2-6
TGCGCCAGCAGCTTGGTTCCCGGGACAGGGAGCTCCGGGGCCAACGTCCTGACTTTC
CASSLVPGTGSSGANVLTF
>NA|many|TRBV27|TRBJ1-5
TGTGCCAGCAGTGATTATGCACCGGGGGATAGCAATCAGCCCCAGCATTTT
CASSDYAPGDSNQPQHF
>NA|many|TRBV6-2/TRBV6-3|TRBJ2-7
TGTGCCAGCAATTCTCGGACGGGCGAGCAGTACTTC
CASNSRTGEQYF